The 15 T cell receptor beta chains reported below all come from one sample, sequenced in a study of T cell changes during pregnancy in multiple sclerosis (dated by TCRdb to about 2019). Library method: the immunoSEQ multiplex PCR assay. As stored in TCRdb, this immuneACCESS dataset retains in-frame rearrangements with V and J assigned. A fraction of the clones does not appear; measured against another copy, unresolved V genes explain less than half of the discrepancy, and the remainder lacks a known reason. The sample has about 59,000 clones on record, 80% to 95% of them singletons. The top ten hold approximately 2.8% of the sample. The sample was peripheral blood, taken in the third trimester of pregnancy. The receptors come from a female donor in good health, enrolled as a control in a pregnancy study.

The J gene is TRBJ2-3, the V gene TRBV5-1; 7 bases line up with TRBD2. The CDR3 spans 15 residues. Germline CDR1 and CDR2: SGHRS and YFSETQ. V shed 2 bases, J shed 1 base, and the junction held 4 bases outside the gene matches. This CDR3 is CASSFLSGGTDTQYF. DNA of the CDR3: TGCGCCAGCAGCTTCCTAAGCGGGGGCACAGATACGCAGTATTTT.

The genes are TRBV19 and TRBJ1-1, with D possibly being TRBD1 (6 bases). CDR3 length equals 13 residues. Trimming took off 1 base at V and 6 bases at J, with 9 bases between the two ends. The germline V gene has CDR1 LNHDA and CDR2 SQIVND (reference sequence). The chain's CDR3 is CASSIVTGAEAFF. The CDR3 DNA reads as TGTGCCAGTAGTATAGTGACAGGAGCTGAAGCTTTCTTT.

This chain connects TRBV29-1 to TRBJ2-7; 9 nucleotides agree with TRBD1. Germline CDR1 and CDR2: SQVTM and ANQGSEA. There are 13 residues in the CDR3. The CDR3 loop reads CSVSGTGLYEQYF. CDR3 coding DNA: TGCAGTGTCTCCGGGACAGGGCTCTACGAGCAGTACTTC.

The gene calls are TRBV29-1 and TRBJ2-5; a weak D match, TRBD2 (5 bases). V was clipped by 4 bases and J by 5 bases, with 11 bases between them. CDR3 length: 12 residues. CDR1 and CDR2 (germline): SQVTM, ANQGSEA. CDR3 sequence (DNA): TGCAGCGTTGCGGGTAGAGGGGAGACCCAGTACTTC. This gives the protein CSVAGRGETQYF.

The gene calls are TRBV7-8 and TRBJ2-7; TRBD1 is a possible D gene (7 bases). Deletions cut 5 bases from V and 1 base from J, with 12 bases between. Germline-derived CDR1 and CDR2 are SGHVS and FQNEAQ. CDR3 length equals 14 residues. CDR3: CASSAGQISYEQYF. CDR3 bases: TGTGCCAGCAGCGCGGGACAGATATCCTACGAGCAGTACTTC. Drawing the rest from reference TRBV7-8 and TRBJ2-7, the complete variable domain is GAGVSQSPRYKVAKRGQDVALRCDPISGHVSLFWYQQALGQGPEFLTYFQNEAQLDKSGLPSDRFFAERPEGSVSTLKIQRTQQEDSAVYLCASSAGQISYEQYFGPGTRLTVT.

V gene TRBV11-3 combines with J gene TRBJ2-7; D gene unclear. V lost 1 base, J lost 9 bases, and 13 bases lay in between. The CDR3 covers 13 residues. The germline gives CDR1 SGHNT, CDR2 YENEEA. This CDR3 reads CASSLVTLVGQYF. The CDR3 DNA reads as TGTGCCAGCAGCTTAGTAACCTTGGTCGGGCAGTACTTC.

The chain has TRBV11-2 and TRBJ1-1; no clear D. This CDR3 spans 14 amino acids. From germline, CDR1 is SGHAT and CDR2 FQNNGV. The V end was cut by 2 bases, the J end by 0 bases, with 7 bases between. CDR3 loop: CASSLMTLNTEAFF. Written as DNA, the CDR3 is TGTGCCAGCAGCTTAATGACATTGAACACTGAAGCTTTCTTT.

V usage is TRBV25-1 and J usage is TRBJ2-7, with TRBD1 identical over 9 bases. V was pared by 4 bases and J by 0 bases, with 7 bases of the junction left unmatched. CDR1 is MGHDK and CDR2 is SYGVNS in the germline V gene. This CDR3 is 16 amino acids long. DNA for the CDR3: TGTGCCAGCAGTGGGACAGGGGTTTGGGGCTCCTACGAGCAGTACTTC. This codes for CASSGTGVWGSYEQYF.

This clone was found once. The chain uses TRBV4-2 and TRBJ1-2; TRBD1 agrees at 7 bases. Germline V gene sequence: CDR1 LGHNA, CDR2 YNFKEQ. This CDR3 region has 15 residues. V dropped 2 bases and J dropped 4; count of bases not matched to a gene: 7. CDR3 DNA: TGTGCCAGCAGCCAAAGTTACAGGGGAGCCTATGGCTACACCTTC. This encodes CASSQSYRGAYGYTF.

This clone was picked up one time. The chain joins TRBV7-9 to TRBJ1-5; no reliable D call. The CDR3 contains 16 residues. The germline gives CDR1 SEHNR, CDR2 FQNEAQ (reference sequence). Trimming cost V 1 base and J 6 bases, with 16 bases left between them. The DNA for the CDR3 is TGTGCCAGCAGCTTAGGGACTAAGGGATTCGGTCAGCCCCAGCATTTT. This gives the protein CASSLGTKGFGQPQHF.

The chain employs TRBV5-1 and TRBJ2-1, with TRBD2 as a possible D gene (5 bases). V lost 2 bases and J 5 bases, leaving 8 bases between the germline ends. This CDR3 spans 13 amino acids. Germline CDR1 reads SGHRS; CDR2 reads YFSETQ. The CDR3 sequence: CASSFASHNEQFF. The CDR3 DNA sequence: TGCGCCAGCAGCTTCGCTAGCCACAATGAGCAGTTCTTC. Filled out from reference TRBV5-1 and TRBJ2-1, the complete variable domain reads KAGVTQTPRYLIKTRGQQVTLSCSPISGHRSVSWYQQTPGQGLQFLFEYFSETQRNKGNFPGRFSGRQFSNSRSEMNVSTLELGDSALYLCASSFASHNEQFFGPGTRLTVL.

The rearrangement uses TRBV5-5 and TRBJ2-7; 8 bases fit TRBD1. Looked up from germline, CDR1 is SGHKS and CDR2 is YYEKEE (reference sequence). There are 16 residues in the CDR3. Germline trimming cut 2 bases from V and 4 bases from J; bases unmatched to any gene: 11. The CDR3 DNA reads TGTGCCAGCAGCTTTTCTTACGGACAGGGATTATACGAGCAGTACTTC. Its translation is CASSFSYGQGLYEQYF.

V and J are TRBV2 and TRBJ2-2, with TRBD1 identical over 7 bases. V trimming: 11 bases; J trimming: 7 bases; junction bases outside the gene matches: 16. The CDR3 spans 15 residues. The V gene's germline CDR1 is SNHLY and CDR2 FYNNEI. The CDR3 reads CAGTGERPGYGELFF. The CDR3 DNA reads as TGTGCCGGCACAGGGGAGCGGCCAGGGTACGGGGAGCTGTTTTTT.

The rearrangement links TRBV14 to TRBJ2-3; a weak D match, TRBD1 (6 bases). The germline gives CDR1 SGHDN, CDR2 FVKESK. The germline V and J ends were trimmed by 0 bases and 4 bases, with 14 bases remaining between them. The CDR3 length is 16 residues. The CDR3 sequence: CASSQDFRGSADTQYF. CDR3 DNA: TGTGCCAGCAGCCAAGATTTCAGGGGCTCTGCAGATACGCAGTATTTT.

The chain uses TRBV14 and TRBJ2-1; TRBD2 matches 8 bases. There are 17 residues in the CDR3. Germline V lookup: CDR1 SGHDN, CDR2 FVKESK. V was pared by 5 bases and J by 6 bases, with 15 bases of the junction left unmatched. The CDR3 bases are TGTGCCAGCAGCAAGGGCCGTGGGCTGGCGGGGGGCAATGAGCAGTTCTTC. It codes for CASSKGRGLAGGNEQFF.